Listed here are 22 T cell receptor beta chains from one sample, sequenced in a study of T cells in Graves' hyperthyroidism and ophthalmopathy. There were TCR beta CDR3 regions amplified from RNA transcripts. During a first-round RT-PCR of the TCR CDR3, the HTBI primer set was used. TCRdb passed the multiplex PCR reads through MiXCR, listing each CDR3 protein once. The sample shows about 740,000 distinct CDR3 sequences, 14% of them seen only once. The sequenced sample consisted of blood. The receptors shown here come from a woman aged 18-35 years with Graves' hyperthyroidism.

The chain carries TRBV7-8 and TRBJ1-5; tentative D call: TRBD1 (5 bases). Germline CDR1 reads SGHVS; CDR2 reads FQNEAQ. V was cut by 6 bases and J by 5 bases, with 11 bases left in between. The CDR3 runs 13 residues. The CDR3 DNA follows: TGTGCCAGCAGGCCAGGGTATGATCAGCCCCAGCATTTT. Translating gives CASRPGYDQPQHF.

This clonotype has at least ten counts. The CDR3 sequence: CASSLRTVEAFF. Here the CDR3 DNA reads TGTGCCAGCAGCCTCCGGACGGTTGAAGCTTTCTTT. V gene TRBV11-2 combines with J gene TRBJ1-1; D gene uncertain. This CDR3 region has 12 residues. Germline CDR1 and CDR2: SGHAT and FQNNGV. V was clipped by 5 bases and J by 7 bases, with 11 bases between them.

V is TRBV14 and J is TRBJ2-1, with D possibly matching TRBD2 (6 bases). This CDR3 comprises 15 residues. The germline CDR1 and CDR2 sequences are SGHDN and FVKESK. Trimming took 0 bases from V and 9 from J, leaving 15 bases between them. The CDR3 loop is CASSQDRLALGEQFF. The CDR3, as DNA: TGTGCCAGCAGCCAAGATCGGCTAGCGTTGGGTGAGCAGTTCTTC.

This clonotype came up a few times. CDR3 sequence reads: CASRRTYQETQYF. The DNA of the CDR3 is TGTGCCAGCAGGAGGACCTACCAAGAGACCCAGTACTTC. The chain employs TRBV12-3 or TRBV12-4 and TRBJ2-5; D gene uncertain. This CDR3 comprises 13 residues. The ends were cut back, 6 bases at V and 0 bases at J, with 8 bases in the middle.

CDR3 sequence reads: CASSQTHPAGANVLTF. In DNA form, the CDR3 reads TGCGCCAGCAGCCAGACCCACCCCGCTGGGGCCAACGTCCTGACTTTC. The V and J genes are TRBV4-3 and TRBJ2-6; no reliable D call. Germline lookup yields CDR1 LGHNA and CDR2 YSLEER. V lost 3 bases and J lost 2, with 11 bases in between. The CDR3 consists of 16 residues.

This clonotype was counted at least ten times. The rearrangement links TRBV27 to TRBJ2-5; D ambiguous. V dropped 6 bases and J dropped 4 bases, with 12 bases sitting between them. The CDR3 is 13 amino acids. The germline V gene has CDR1 MNHEY and CDR2 SMNVEV (reference sequence). This chain's CDR3 is CASSAQVRETQYF. The CDR3 coding sequence is TGTGCCAGCAGCGCGCAGGTTAGAGAGACCCAGTACTTC.

The rearrangement joins TRBV5-1 to TRBJ1-1; D is ambiguous. Germline CDR1 reads SGHRS; CDR2 reads YFSETQ. The CDR3 spans 13 residues. Trimming cost V 0 bases and J 5 bases, with 8 bases left between them. The CDR3 sequence: CASSLVGETEAFF. CDR3 coding DNA: TGCGCCAGCAGCTTGGTTGGGGAAACTGAAGCTTTCTTT.

This clonotype occurred a few times. V gene TRBV12-3 or TRBV12-4 combines with J gene TRBJ1-2; D unclear. The CDR3 totals 14 residues. V lost 3 bases to trimming and J lost 6 bases, with 14 bases between them. CDR3 in amino acids: CASSFARRLDGYTF. In DNA form, the CDR3 reads TGTGCCAGCAGTTTCGCACGGAGGTTGGATGGCTACACCTTC.

The V call is TRBV30, the J call TRBJ2-7; 7 bases agree with TRBD1. Germline V lookup: CDR1 GTSNPN, CDR2 SVGIG (reference sequence). CDR3 length: 17 amino acids. The trim removed 2 bases at V and 0 bases at J, leaving 13 bases unmatched. The CDR3 sequence: CAWSSLGNRDSSYEQYF. CDR3 DNA sequence: TGTGCCTGGAGTTCTTTGGGCAACCGGGACAGCTCCTACGAGCAGTACTTC. Supplemented by reference TRBV30 and TRBJ2-7, the full variable domain reads SQTIHQWPATLVQPVGSPLSLECTVEGTSNPNLYWYRQAAGRGLQLLFYSVGIGQISSEVPQNLSASRPQDRQFILSSKKLLLSDSGFYLCAWSSLGNRDSSYEQYFGPGTRLTVT.

Concerning this clonotype: At one end, the junction sequence differs from germline, possibly due to a read error. This chain joins TRBV3-1 and TRBJ2-2, with 8 bases matching TRBD1. The CDR3 runs to 19 residues. Germline V gene sequence: CDR1 LGHDT, CDR2 YNNKEL (reference sequence). CDR3 sequence reads: CASGHYRKTGTGNTGELFF. For the CDR3, the DNA is TGTGCCAGCGGCCACTACCGAAAAACCGGGACAGGGAACACCGGGGAGCTGTTTTTT.

Worth noting for this clonotype: Being one base from a much bigger clone, this may be a read error. The chain couples TRBV4-3 to TRBJ2-7; D is undetermined. Germline V gives CDR1 LGHNA, CDR2 YSLEER. Trimming stripped 0 bases from V and 3 bases from J, with 15 bases between. The CDR3 is made up of 16 amino acids. CDR3 DNA: TGCGCCAGCAGCCAAGATCATGGCGAGTACTACTACGAGCAGTACTTC. Encoded protein: CASSQDHGEYYYEQYF.

The rearrangement links TRBV4-1 to TRBJ2-7, with 7 nucleotides matching TRBD1. Germline values: CDR1 MGHRA, CDR2 YSYEKL. The CDR3 has 14 residues. Unmatched junction bases numbered 4, after V lost 3 bases and J lost 2 bases. The CDR3 loop reads CASSHGQAAYEQYF. The CDR3, as DNA: TGCGCCAGCAGCCACGGACAGGCCGCCTACGAGCAGTACTTC.

This clonotype came up many times. The J gene is TRBJ2-7, the V gene TRBV7-8, with D possibly matching TRBD2 (6 bases). The germline gives CDR1 SGHVS, CDR2 FQNEAQ. Trimming took off 5 bases at V and 3 bases at J, with 20 bases between the two ends. CDR3 length: 16 amino acids. The CDR3 loop reads CASSPLAVKVGYEQYF. The CDR3 nucleotides read TGTGCCAGCAGCCCTTTAGCGGTCAAAGTTGGCTACGAGCAGTACTTC.

A remark on this clonotype: This may arise from a read error, as a much more abundant clone is one base away. Since no conserved phenylalanine or tryptophan closes the CDR3, a read error is the likely cause. The chain joins TRBV5-1 to TRBJ2-7, with D hard to call. Trimming shortened V by 0 bases and J by 2 bases, and 9 bases separated the two germline ends. The CDR3 runs 14 residues. Germline CDR1 is SGHRS and CDR2 is YFSETQ. The CDR3 reads CASSLVTPPYEQYL. CDR3 bases: TGCGCCAGCAGCTTGGTTACACCTCCCTACGAGCAGTACCTC.

The chain recombines TRBV19 with TRBJ2-5, with TRBD2 as a possible D gene (5 bases). This CDR3 has 15 amino acids. V dropped 5 bases and J dropped 5 bases, with 18 bases sitting between them. Germline CDR1 and CDR2: LNHDA and SQIVND (reference sequence). The CDR3 DNA reads TGTGCCAGTAGTCGAAACCCTAGCCCTCGCGAGACCCAGTACTTC. Translated: CASSRNPSPRETQYF. Full variable domain (remainder filled in from reference TRBV19 and TRBJ2-5): DGGITQSPKYLFRKEGQNVTLSCEQNLNHDAMYWYRQDPGQGLRLIYYSQIVNDFQKGDIAEGYSVSREKKESFPLTVTSAQKNPTAFYLCASSRNPSPRETQYFGPGTRLLVL.

The chain recombines TRBV24-1 with TRBJ2-6, with D possibly matching TRBD1 (6 bases). The CDR3 has 18 residues. The germline V gene encodes CDR1 KGHDR and CDR2 SFDVKD. V gave up 3 bases and J gave up 3 bases, with 17 bases separating them. CDR3 DNA: TGTGCCACCAGTGATAGAACACCTACAGGGAGTGGGGCCAACGTCCTGACTTTC. Residues: CATSDRTPTGSGANVLTF.

Only one count was recorded for this clonotype. This sequence may be a read error, since a much larger clone differs from it by one base. The V call is TRBV11-1, the J call TRBJ1-3, with D unresolved. CDR3 length: 14 amino acids. Germline V gene lookup returns CDR1 SGHAT and CDR2 FQDESV (reference sequence). CDR3 DNA sequence: TGTGCCAGCAGCTTACTGAACTCTGGAGACACCATATATTTT. Translated, it gives CASSLLNSGDTIYF.

This clonotype has just a few counts. The chain joins TRBV20-1 to TRBJ2-2; no clear D gene. The V gene lost 5 bases and the J gene lost 1 base, with 5 bases spanning the gap. Germline V lookup: CDR1 DFQATT, CDR2 SNEGSKA (reference sequence). The CDR3 has 12 residues. For the CDR3, the DNA is TGCAGTGCTTCGGAGAACACCGGGGAGCTGTTTTTT. It is translated as CSASENTGELFF.

The gene calls are TRBV2 and TRBJ2-2; 8 bases fit TRBD1. With V trimmed by 6 bases and J by 6 bases, 6 bases remained unmatched. The CDR3 length is 14 residues. Germline V gene lookup returns CDR1 SNHLY and CDR2 FYNNEI. The CDR3 DNA reads as TGTGCCAGCAGGATGGGACAGGCGGCCGGGGAGCTGTTTTTT. Encoded protein: CASRMGQAAGELFF.

The rearrangement links TRBV20-1 to TRBJ2-5, with 7 positions matching TRBD1. The germline V gene encodes CDR1 DFQATT and CDR2 SNEGSKA (reference sequence). This CDR3 is 13 amino acids long. With V trimmed by 8 bases and J by 5 bases, 11 bases remained unmatched. CDR3 sequence: CSPYDRVGETQYF. In DNA form, the CDR3 reads TGCAGTCCTTACGACAGGGTTGGGGAGACCCAGTACTTC.

This clonotype was seen a few times. The chain recombines TRBV3-1 with TRBJ2-2; D is perhaps TRBD1 or TRBD2 (6 bases each). Trimming stripped 4 bases from V and 7 bases from J, with 13 bases between. CDR1 is LGHDT and CDR2 is YNNKEL in the germline V gene (reference sequence). This CDR3 is built from 14 residues. CDR3 sequence (DNA): TGTGCCAGCAGCCTAAGGAGGGGGTTCGGGGAGCTGTTTTTT. It yields the protein CASSLRRGFGELFF. The entire variable domain, with the rest obtained from reference TRBV3-1 and TRBJ2-2, is as follows: DTAVSQTPKYLVTQMGNDKSIKCEQNLGHDTMYWYKQDSKKFLKIMFSYNNKELIINETVPNRFSPKSPDKAHLNLHINSLELGDSAVYFCASSLRRGFGELFFGEGSRLTVL.

This chain connects TRBV20-1 to TRBJ1-2, with 10 bases that match TRBD1. The germline V gene has CDR1 DFQATT and CDR2 SNEGSKA (reference sequence). The CDR3 consists of 13 residues. Trimming at V came to 6 bases and at J to 6 bases, leaving 7 bases not matched to a gene. The CDR3 is CSALRQGADGYTF. In DNA form, the CDR3 reads TGCAGTGCCCTTAGACAGGGGGCTGATGGCTACACCTTC.